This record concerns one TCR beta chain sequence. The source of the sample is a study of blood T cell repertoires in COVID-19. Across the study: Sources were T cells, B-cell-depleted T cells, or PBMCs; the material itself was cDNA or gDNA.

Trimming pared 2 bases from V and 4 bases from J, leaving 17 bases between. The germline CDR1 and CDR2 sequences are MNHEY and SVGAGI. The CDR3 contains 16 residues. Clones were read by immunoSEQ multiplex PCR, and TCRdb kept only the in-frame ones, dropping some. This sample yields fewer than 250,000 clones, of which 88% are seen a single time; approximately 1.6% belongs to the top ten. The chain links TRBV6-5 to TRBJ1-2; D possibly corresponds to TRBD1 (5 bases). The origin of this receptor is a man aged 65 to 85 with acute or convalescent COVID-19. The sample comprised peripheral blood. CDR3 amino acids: CASSYTGTPAGYGYTF. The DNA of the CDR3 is TGTGCCAGCAGTTACACCGGGACCCCAGCGGGCTATGGCTACACCTTC.